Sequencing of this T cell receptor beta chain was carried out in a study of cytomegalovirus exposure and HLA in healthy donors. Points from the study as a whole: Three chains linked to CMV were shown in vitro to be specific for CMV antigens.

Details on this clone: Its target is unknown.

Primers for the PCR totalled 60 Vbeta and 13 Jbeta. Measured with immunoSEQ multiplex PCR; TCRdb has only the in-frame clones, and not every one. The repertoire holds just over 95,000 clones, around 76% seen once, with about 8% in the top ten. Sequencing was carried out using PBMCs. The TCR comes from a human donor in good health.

CDR3: CASSYVPSYGYTF. In DNA, the CDR3 is TGTGCCAGCAGTTACGTACCGAGCTATGGCTACACCTTC. The chain carries TRBV6-6 and TRBJ1-2; D gene unclear. CDR1 is MNHNY, CDR2 SVGAGI, per germline (reference sequence). The CDR3 length is 13 residues. V was shortened by 2 bases and J by 4 bases, with 8 bases between the two germline ends.